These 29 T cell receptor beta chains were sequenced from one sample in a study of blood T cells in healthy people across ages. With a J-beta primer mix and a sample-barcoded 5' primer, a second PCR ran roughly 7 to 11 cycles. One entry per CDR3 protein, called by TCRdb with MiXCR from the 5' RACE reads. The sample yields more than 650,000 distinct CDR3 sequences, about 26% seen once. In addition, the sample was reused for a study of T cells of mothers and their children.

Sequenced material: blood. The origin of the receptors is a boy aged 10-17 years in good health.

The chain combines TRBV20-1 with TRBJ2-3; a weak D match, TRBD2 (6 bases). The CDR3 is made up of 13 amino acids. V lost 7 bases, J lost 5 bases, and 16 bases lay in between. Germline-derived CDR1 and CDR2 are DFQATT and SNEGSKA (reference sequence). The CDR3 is CSVPGLGVDTQYF. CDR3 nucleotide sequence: TGCAGTGTTCCGGGACTTGGGGTAGATACGCAGTATTTT.

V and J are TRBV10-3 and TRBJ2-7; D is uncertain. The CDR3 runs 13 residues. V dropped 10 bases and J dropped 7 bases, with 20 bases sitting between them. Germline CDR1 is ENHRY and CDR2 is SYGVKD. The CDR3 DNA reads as TGTGCCACCGGGCAAAGCCCAATGTGGGAGCAGTACTTC. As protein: CATGQSPMWEQYF.

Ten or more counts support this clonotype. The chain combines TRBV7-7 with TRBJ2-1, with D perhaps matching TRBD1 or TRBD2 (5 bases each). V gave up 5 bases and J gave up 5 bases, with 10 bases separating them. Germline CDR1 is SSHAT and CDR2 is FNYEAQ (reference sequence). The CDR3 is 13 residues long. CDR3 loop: CASSPGANNEQFF. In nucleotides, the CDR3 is TGTGCCAGCAGCCCCGGGGCGAACAATGAGCAGTTCTTC.

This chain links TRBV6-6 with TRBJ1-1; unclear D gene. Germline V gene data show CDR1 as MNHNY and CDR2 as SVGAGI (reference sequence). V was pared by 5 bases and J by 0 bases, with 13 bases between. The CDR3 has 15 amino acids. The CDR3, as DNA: TGTGCCAGCAGTGCCCAGGAATCAATGAACACTGAAGCTTTCTTT. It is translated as CASSAQESMNTEAFF.

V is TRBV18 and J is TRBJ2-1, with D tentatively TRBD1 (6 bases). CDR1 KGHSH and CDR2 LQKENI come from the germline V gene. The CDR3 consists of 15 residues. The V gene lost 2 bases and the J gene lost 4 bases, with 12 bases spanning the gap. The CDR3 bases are TGTGCCAGCTCACCAGAGAGACAGGAATACAATGAGCAGTTCTTC. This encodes CASSPERQEYNEQFF.

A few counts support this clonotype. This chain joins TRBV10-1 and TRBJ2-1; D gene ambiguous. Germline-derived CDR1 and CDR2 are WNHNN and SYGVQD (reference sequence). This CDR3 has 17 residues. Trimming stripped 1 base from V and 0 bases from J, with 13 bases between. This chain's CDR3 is CASSEFRWGSSYNEQFF. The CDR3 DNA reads TGCGCCAGCAGTGAGTTTCGCTGGGGAAGCTCCTACAATGAGCAGTTCTTC.

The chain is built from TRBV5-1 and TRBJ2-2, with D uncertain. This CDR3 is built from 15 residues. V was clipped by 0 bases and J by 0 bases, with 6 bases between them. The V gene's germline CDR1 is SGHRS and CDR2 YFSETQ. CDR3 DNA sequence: TGCGCCAGCAGCTTGGGGGTTCCGAACACCGGGGAGCTGTTTTTT. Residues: CASSLGVPNTGELFF.

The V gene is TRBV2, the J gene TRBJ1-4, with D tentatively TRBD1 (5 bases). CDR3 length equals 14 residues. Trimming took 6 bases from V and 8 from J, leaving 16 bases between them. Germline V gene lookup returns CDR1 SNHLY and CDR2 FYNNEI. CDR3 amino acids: CASREAGWREKLFF. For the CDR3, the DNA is TGTGCCAGCAGGGAGGCAGGGTGGAGGGAAAAACTGTTTTTT.

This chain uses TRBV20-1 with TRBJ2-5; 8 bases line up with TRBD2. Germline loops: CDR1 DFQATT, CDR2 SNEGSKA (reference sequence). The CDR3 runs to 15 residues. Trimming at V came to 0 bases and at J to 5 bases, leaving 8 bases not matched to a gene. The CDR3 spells CSARDPAGATETQYF. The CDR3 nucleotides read TGCAGTGCTAGAGACCCAGCGGGGGCCACGGAGACCCAGTACTTC.

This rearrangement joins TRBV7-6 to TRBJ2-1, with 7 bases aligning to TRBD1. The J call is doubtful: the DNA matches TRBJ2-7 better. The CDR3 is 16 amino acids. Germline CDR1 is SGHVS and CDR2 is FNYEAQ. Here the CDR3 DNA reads TGTGCCAGCAGCTCACGACAGGGAATGACATCCTACGAGCAGTACTTC. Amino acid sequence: CASSSRQGMTSYEQYF.

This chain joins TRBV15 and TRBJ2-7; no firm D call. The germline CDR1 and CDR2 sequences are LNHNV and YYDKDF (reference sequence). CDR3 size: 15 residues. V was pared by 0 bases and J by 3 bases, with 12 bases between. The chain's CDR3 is CATSRDTSFFYEQYF. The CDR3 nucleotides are TGTGCCACCAGCAGAGATACCAGTTTTTTCTACGAGCAGTACTTC.

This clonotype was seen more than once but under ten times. CDR3 DNA: TGTGCCAGCAGCCCCTTGGGGCCCAGTTCCACCGGGGAGCTGTTTTTT. Residues: CASSPLGPSSTGELFF. V usage is TRBV12-3 or TRBV12-4 and J usage is TRBJ2-2, with D tentatively TRBD1 (5 bases). This CDR3 has 16 residues. Between the trimmed V and J ends, which lost 6 bases and 4 bases, there was a span of 18 bases.

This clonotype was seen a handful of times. Here the CDR3 DNA reads TGTGCCAGCAGTTACGCTACGGGGCAAGGGGAGACCCAGTACTTC. This encodes CASSYATGQGETQYF. The chain joins TRBV6-6 to TRBJ2-5; the D call may be TRBD1 or TRBD2 (5 bases each). With 2 bases removed from V and 5 bases from J, the gap between germline ends came to 15 bases. The germline gives CDR1 MNHNY, CDR2 SVGAGI (reference sequence). This CDR3 region has 15 residues.

The CDR3: CASSGKRGAQETQYF. The DNA of the CDR3 is TGTGCCAGCAGCGGGAAGCGGGGCGCCCAAGAGACCCAGTACTTC. The chain is built from TRBV13 and TRBJ2-5; 7 nucleotides line up with TRBD2. Germline V gene lookup returns CDR1 PRHDT and CDR2 FYEKMQ (reference sequence). The CDR3 consists of 15 residues. With 5 bases clipped from V and 1 base from J, the junction kept 7 bases outside the gene matches.

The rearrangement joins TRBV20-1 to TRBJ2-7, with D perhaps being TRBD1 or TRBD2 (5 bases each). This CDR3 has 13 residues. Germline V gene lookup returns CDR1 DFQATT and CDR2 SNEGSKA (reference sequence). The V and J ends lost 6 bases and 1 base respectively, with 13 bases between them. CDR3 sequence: CSAGARVSYEQYF. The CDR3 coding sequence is TGCAGTGCGGGAGCCAGGGTTTCCTACGAGCAGTACTTC.

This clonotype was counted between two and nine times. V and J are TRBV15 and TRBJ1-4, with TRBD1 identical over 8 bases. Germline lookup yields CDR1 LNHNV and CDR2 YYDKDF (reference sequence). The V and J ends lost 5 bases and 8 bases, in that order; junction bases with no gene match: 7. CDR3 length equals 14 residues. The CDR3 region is CATSQTGDREKLFF. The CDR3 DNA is TGTGCCACCAGCCAGACAGGGGATAGAGAAAAACTGTTTTTT.

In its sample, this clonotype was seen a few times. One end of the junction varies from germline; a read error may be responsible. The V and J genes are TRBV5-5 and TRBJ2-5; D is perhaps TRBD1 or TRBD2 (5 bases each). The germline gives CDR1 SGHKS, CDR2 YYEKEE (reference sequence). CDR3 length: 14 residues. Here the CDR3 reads CASSFGDLYNEQFF. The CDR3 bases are TGTGCCAGCAGCTTTGGGGACCTCTACAATGAGCAGTTTTTC.

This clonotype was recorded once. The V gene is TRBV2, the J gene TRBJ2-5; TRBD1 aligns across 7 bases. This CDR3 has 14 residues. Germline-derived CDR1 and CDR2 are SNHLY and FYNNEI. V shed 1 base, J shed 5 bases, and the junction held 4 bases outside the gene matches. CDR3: CASSEGGQRETQYF. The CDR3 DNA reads TGTGCCAGCAGTGAAGGGGGACAGAGGGAGACCCAGTACTTC.

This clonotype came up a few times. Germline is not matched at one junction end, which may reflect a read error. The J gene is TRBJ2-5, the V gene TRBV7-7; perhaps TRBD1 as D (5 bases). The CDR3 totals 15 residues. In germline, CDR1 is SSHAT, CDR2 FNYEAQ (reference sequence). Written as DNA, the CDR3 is TGTGCTAGCAGCTTAGACAGCTACAACCAAGAGACCCAGTACTTC. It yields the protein CASSLDSYNQETQYF.

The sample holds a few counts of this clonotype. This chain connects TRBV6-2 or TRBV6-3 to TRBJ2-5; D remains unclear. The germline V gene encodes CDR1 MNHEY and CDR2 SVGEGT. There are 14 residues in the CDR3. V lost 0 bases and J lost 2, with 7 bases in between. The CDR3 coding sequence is TGTGCCAGCAGTTACTCCCTTCCGCAAGAGACCCAGTACTTC. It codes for CASSYSLPQETQYF.

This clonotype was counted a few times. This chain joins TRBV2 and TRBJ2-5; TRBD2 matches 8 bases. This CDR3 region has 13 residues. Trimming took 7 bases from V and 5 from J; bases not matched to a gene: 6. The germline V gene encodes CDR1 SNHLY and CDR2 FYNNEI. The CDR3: CASNREGGETQYF. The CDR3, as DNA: TGTGCCAGCAACCGGGAGGGGGGGGAGACCCAGTACTTC.

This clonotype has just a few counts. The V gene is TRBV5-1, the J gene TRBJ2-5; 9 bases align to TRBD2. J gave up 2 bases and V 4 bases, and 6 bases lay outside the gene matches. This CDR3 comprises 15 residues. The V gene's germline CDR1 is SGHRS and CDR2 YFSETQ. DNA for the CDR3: TGCGCCAGCAGCCCCCTAGCGGGGCTTCAAGAGACCCAGTACTTC. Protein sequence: CASSPLAGLQETQYF.

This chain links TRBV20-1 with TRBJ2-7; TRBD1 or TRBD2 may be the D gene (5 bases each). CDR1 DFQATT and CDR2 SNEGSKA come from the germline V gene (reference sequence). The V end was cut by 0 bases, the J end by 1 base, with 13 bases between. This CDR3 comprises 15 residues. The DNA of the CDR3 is TGCAGTGCTAGAGATTACGGAGAGGGGTCCTACGAGCAGTACTTC. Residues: CSARDYGEGSYEQYF.

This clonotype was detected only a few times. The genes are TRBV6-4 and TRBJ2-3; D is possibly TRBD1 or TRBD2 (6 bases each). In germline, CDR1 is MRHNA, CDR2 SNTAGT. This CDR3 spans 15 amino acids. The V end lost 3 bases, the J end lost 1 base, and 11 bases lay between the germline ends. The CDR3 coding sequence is TGTGCCAGCAGTGAACAGGGCGGGGGCACAGATACGCAGTATTTT. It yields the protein CASSEQGGGTDTQYF.

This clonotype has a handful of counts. CDR3 sequence (DNA): TGTGCCATCAGGGGGACAGGGGGAGACAATGAGCAGTTCTTC. It yields the protein CAIRGTGGDNEQFF. This sequence joins TRBV10-3 and TRBJ2-1; 11 nucleotides line up with TRBD1. With V trimmed by 6 bases and J by 5 bases, 3 bases remained unmatched. The CDR3 spans 14 residues. Germline V gives CDR1 ENHRY, CDR2 SYGVKD.

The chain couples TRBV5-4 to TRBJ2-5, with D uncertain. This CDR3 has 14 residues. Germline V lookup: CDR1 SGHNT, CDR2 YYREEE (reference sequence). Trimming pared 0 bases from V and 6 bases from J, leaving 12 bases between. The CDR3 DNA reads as TGTGCCAGCAGCTTGGCTGGCCAGTGGAAGACCCAGTACTTC. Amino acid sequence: CASSLAGQWKTQYF.

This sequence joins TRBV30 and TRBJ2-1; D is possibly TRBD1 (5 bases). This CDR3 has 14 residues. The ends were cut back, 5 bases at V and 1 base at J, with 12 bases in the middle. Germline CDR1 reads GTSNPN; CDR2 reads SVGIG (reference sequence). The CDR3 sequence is CAWRPRGSYNEQFF. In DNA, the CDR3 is TGTGCCTGGCGGCCTAGGGGTTCCTACAATGAGCAGTTCTTC.

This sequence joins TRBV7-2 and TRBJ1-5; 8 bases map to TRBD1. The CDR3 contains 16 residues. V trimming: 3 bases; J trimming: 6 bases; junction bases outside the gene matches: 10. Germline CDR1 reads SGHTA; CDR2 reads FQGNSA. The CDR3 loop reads CASSLTGQVSGQPQHF. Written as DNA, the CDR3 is TGTGCCAGCAGCTTGACGGGACAGGTATCAGGTCAGCCCCAGCATTTT.

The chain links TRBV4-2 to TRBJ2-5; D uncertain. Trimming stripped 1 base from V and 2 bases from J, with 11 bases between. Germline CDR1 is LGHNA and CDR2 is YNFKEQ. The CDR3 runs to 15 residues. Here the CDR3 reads CASSQGARLQETQYF. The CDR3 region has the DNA TGTGCCAGCAGCCAAGGGGCACGGTTGCAAGAGACCCAGTACTTC.